Listed below are T cell receptor beta chains from one sample, sequenced in a study of blood T cell repertoires in COVID-19. Profiling relied on immunoSEQ multiplex PCR, and the TCRdb table lists in-frame clones only, not all of them. The profile shows around 370,000 clones, around 89% of them singletons. The specimen was PBMCs or T cells enriched from blood (not recorded which). The receptor source for this set is a young woman who had recovered from COVID-19. The CDR3 runs from the conserved cysteine through the conserved F or W. D genes are given only for firm matches.

v_call	j_call	d_call	cdr3_nt	cdr3_aa
TRBV7-2	TRBJ1-1	.	TGTGCCAGCAGCTTAGACTCCGACACTGAAGCTTTCTTT	CASSLDSDTEAFF
TRBV9	TRBJ1-3	.	TGTGCCAGCAGCGTAGATCTCGGGGGAACTGGAAACACCATATATTTT	CASSVDLGGTGNTIYF
TRBV18	TRBJ1-1	.	TGTGCCAGCTCACCGGCAGATGTGAACACTGAAGCTTTCTTT	CASSPADVNTEAFF
TRBV10-3	TRBJ1-5	.	TGTGCCATCAGAACAGGGAACTCGGGTCAGCCCCAGCATTTT	CAIRTGNSGQPQHF
TRBV7-9	TRBJ1-1	TRBD1	TGTGCCAGCAGCTCGGGACAGGGGAGGACTGAAGCTTTCTTT	CASSSGQGRTEAFF
TRBV29-1	TRBJ2-7	TRBD1	TGCAGCGCCCGACAGGGGGGTAGGGGTTACGAGCAGTACTTC	CSARQGGRGYEQYF
TRBV2	TRBJ1-6	TRBD1	TGTGCCAGCAGTTCCGGGACAGGCCAATTCACCCTCCACTTT	CASSSGTGQFTLHF
TRBV6-5	TRBJ2-7	TRBD1	TGTGCCAGCAGTTCCGGACAGGGAATTACCTACGAGCAGTACTTC	CASSSGQGITYEQYF
TRBV12-3/TRBV12-4	TRBJ1-2	.	TGTGCCAGCAGCTATAGCCCGGAAGGAGGCTACACCTTC	CASSYSPEGGYTF
TRBV29-1	TRBJ1-2	.	TGCAGCGCTGGGGACAACTGGGGCTACACCTTC	CSAGDNWGYTF
TRBV27	TRBJ1-6	.	TGTGCCAGCAGCGACAGGCCCAATTCACCCCTCCACTTT	CASSDRPNSPLHF
TRBV2	TRBJ1-1	TRBD1	TGTGCCAGCAGTGCGGACAGGGACACTGAAGCTTTCTTT	CASSADRDTEAFF
TRBV4-2	TRBJ1-2	TRBD1	TGTGCCAGCAGCCTAAGTGGGGGGACAGTGGATGGCTACACCTTC	CASSLSGGTVDGYTF
TRBV9	TRBJ1-2	.	TGTGCCAGCAGCGTAGGGGACACAGGGAACAGTGGCTACACCTTC	CASSVGDTGNSGYTF
TRBV19	TRBJ1-2	.	TGTGCCAGTAGCCCGGGACTAAAGTATGGCTACACCTTC	CASSPGLKYGYTF
TRBV20-1	TRBJ2-5	.	TGCAGTGCTAACAGGGTGGAGACCCAGTACTTC	CSANRVETQYF